This entry lists 32 T cell receptor beta chains sequenced from one sample in a study of T cell responses to AZD1222 COVID-19 vaccine. Method: immunoSEQ multiplex PCR; TCRdb's copy keeps in-frame clones and lacks some. The sample lists just under 95,000 clones; approximately 90% were seen once. The starting material was peripheral blood, obtained on day 0 of AZD1222 vaccination. The receptors originated from an adult in good health.

V usage is TRBV5-6 and J usage is TRBJ1-2, with 10 bases matching TRBD1. The CDR3 is 15 amino acids. Germline loops: CDR1 SGHDT, CDR2 YYEEEE. The J segment lost 5 bases and the V segment lost 4 bases, leaving 8 bases of the junction unmatched. Here the CDR3 reads CASSHTDRGAYGYTF. The CDR3 nucleotides read TGTGCCAGCAGCCATACGGACAGGGGGGCGTATGGCTACACCTTC.

The chain has TRBV18 and TRBJ2-2; the D gene is possibly TRBD2 (6 bases). Germline-derived CDR1 and CDR2 are KGHSH and LQKENI. This CDR3 comprises 16 residues. V dropped 1 base and J dropped 0 bases, with 9 bases sitting between them. The CDR3 protein is CASSPRGTANTGELFF. The CDR3 region has the DNA TGTGCCAGCTCACCACGGGGGACTGCGAACACCGGGGAGCTGTTTTTT.

This chain uses TRBV4-3 with TRBJ1-1, with D uncertain. The germline V gene encodes CDR1 LGHNA and CDR2 YSLEER. The CDR3 is made up of 17 amino acids. V was trimmed by 0 bases and J by 8 bases, leaving 22 bases between them. DNA for the CDR3: TGCGCCAGCAGCCAAGATTTCTCCGGGCCCCTAGAGAGGGAAGCTTTCTTT. Protein: CASSQDFSGPLEREAFF.

The chain recombines TRBV3-1 (or the pseudogene TRBV3-2) with TRBJ1-2, with TRBD1 as a possible D gene (5 bases). The germline CDR1 and CDR2 sequences are LGHDT and YNNKEL (reference sequence). The CDR3 totals 11 residues. V was shortened by 2 bases and J by 8 bases, with 6 bases between the two germline ends. The CDR3 DNA is TGTGCCAGCAGCCAAAGGGGCGGCTACACCTTC. This encodes CASSQRGGYTF.

CDR3 coding DNA: TGTGCCAGCAGCCAAGGATGGGGGGCCCCTTACAACTATGGCTACACCTTC. Its protein is CASSQGWGAPYNYGYTF. The V gene is TRBV3-1 (or the pseudogene TRBV3-2), the J gene TRBJ1-2; tentative D call: TRBD1 (6 bases). The CDR3 totals 17 residues. V lost 1 base and J 2 bases, leaving 17 bases between the germline ends. Germline CDR1 reads LGHDT; CDR2 reads YNNKEL (reference sequence).

The chain carries TRBV7-2 and TRBJ2-5; D not certain. Germline V gives CDR1 SGHTA, CDR2 FQGNSA. The V and J ends lost 6 bases and 1 base respectively, with 12 bases between them. This CDR3 spans 14 amino acids. The CDR3: CASSHRVAQETQYF. The CDR3 DNA follows: TGTGCCAGCAGTCATCGGGTAGCCCAAGAGACCCAGTACTTC.

In its sample, this clone was seen a few times. The rearrangement links TRBV4-2 to TRBJ2-2, with unresolved D. Trimming cost V 4 bases and J 1 base, with 7 bases left between them. The CDR3 has 14 amino acids. Germline-derived CDR1 and CDR2 are LGHNA and YNFKEQ. The CDR3 spells CASSRSQNTGELFF. DNA for the CDR3: TGTGCCAGCAGCCGTTCACAGAACACCGGGGAGCTGTTTTTT.

The chain recombines TRBV5-1 with TRBJ2-3, with D uncertain. CDR1 is SGHRS, CDR2 YFSETQ, per germline. The germline V and J ends were trimmed by 0 bases and 3 bases, with 14 bases remaining between them. The CDR3 contains 16 residues. CDR3 DNA: TGCGCCAGCAGCTTGGAACCCAGAGGAACTACAGATACGCAGTATTTT. Its translation: CASSLEPRGTTDTQYF. The full variable domain, in which reference TRBV5-1 and TRBJ2-3 provide the parts outside the CDR3, is KAGVTQTPRYLIKTRGQQVTLSCSPISGHRSVSWYQQTPGQGLQFLFEYFSETQRNKGNFPGRFSGRQFSNSRSEMNVSTLELGDSALYLCASSLEPRGTTDTQYFGPGTRLTVL.

The chain employs TRBV6-2 or TRBV6-3 and TRBJ1-2, with a possible D match to TRBD1 (5 bases). Germline CDR1 is MNHEY and CDR2 is SVGEGT. V lost 5 bases and J lost 8, with 9 bases in between. This CDR3 comprises 11 residues. The CDR3 protein is CASSQGGGYTF. CDR3 in DNA: TGTGCCAGCAGTCAGGGAGGAGGCTACACCTTC.

The chain joins TRBV7-9 to TRBJ2-1, with 9 bases matching TRBD2. The CDR3 totals 13 residues. From germline, CDR1 is SEHNR and CDR2 FQNEAQ (reference sequence). V shed 10 bases and J 4 bases; nucleotides not matched to a gene: 5. CDR3 nucleotides: TGTGCCACCCTAGCGGGGACATACAATGAGCAGTTCTTC. This sequence encodes CATLAGTYNEQFF.

The V call is TRBV7-3, the J call TRBJ2-7; 8 bases match TRBD1. V lost 4 bases to trimming and J lost 1 base; unmatched junction nucleotides: 3. Per the germline V gene, CDR1 is SGHTA and CDR2 is FQGTGA. This CDR3 region has 14 residues. CDR3: CASSSGQGSYEQYF. The CDR3 DNA is TGTGCCAGCAGCTCTGGACAGGGATCCTACGAGCAGTACTTC.

The rearrangement uses TRBV14 and TRBJ2-2; 10 bases align to TRBD2. J gave up 6 bases and V 6 bases, and 7 bases lay outside the gene matches. The CDR3 runs to 15 residues. CDR1 SGHDN and CDR2 FVKESK come from the germline V gene. The DNA for the CDR3 is TGTGCCAGCAGGAGACTAGCGGGTGCCCCCGGGGAGCTGTTTTTT. It translates to CASRRLAGAPGELFF.

This sequence joins TRBV19 and TRBJ2-7; D is possibly TRBD2 (6 bases). The CDR3 totals 13 residues. Looked up from germline, CDR1 is LNHDA and CDR2 is SQIVND (reference sequence). The ends were cut back, 8 bases at V and 2 bases at J, with 13 bases in the middle. The CDR3 DNA reads as TGTGCCAGTTCCCGGGACTTTACCTACGAGCAGTACTTC. Amino acid sequence: CASSRDFTYEQYF.

V is TRBV3-1 (or the pseudogene TRBV3-2) and J is TRBJ2-1, with D possibly being TRBD1 (6 bases). Germline CDR1 is LGHDT and CDR2 is YNNKEL (reference sequence). V gave up 3 bases and J gave up 6 bases, with 15 bases separating them. This CDR3 is built from 15 residues. The CDR3 sequence: CASSQLSGVSNEQFF. CDR3 bases: TGTGCCAGCAGCCAGTTATCAGGGGTTAGCAATGAGCAGTTCTTC.

This chain connects TRBV3-1 (or the pseudogene TRBV3-2) to TRBJ1-1; D is uncertain. The CDR3 runs 13 residues. CDR1 LGHDT and CDR2 YNNKEL come from the germline V gene (reference sequence). V was shortened by 4 bases and J by 4 bases, with 10 bases between the two germline ends. The CDR3 DNA reads TGTGCCAGCAGCCTCCCCGTGGGCACTGAAGCTTTCTTT. Amino acid sequence: CASSLPVGTEAFF.

V and J are TRBV6-5 and TRBJ2-4, with 9 bases aligning to TRBD1. This CDR3 contains 15 residues. The junction had 4 bases not matched to a gene; V was cut back by 2 bases and J by 5 bases. CDR1 is MNHEY and CDR2 is SVGAGI in the germline V gene. CDR3 DNA sequence: TGTGCCAGCAGTTACGGGACAGGGACTCAAAACATTCAGTACTTC. It codes for CASSYGTGTQNIQYF.

The chain links TRBV28 to TRBJ2-7; D remains unclear. This CDR3 is built from 11 residues. V was pared by 6 bases and J by 4 bases, with 7 bases between. The V gene's germline CDR1 is MDHEN and CDR2 SYDVKM. CDR3 DNA: TGTGCCAGCAGCCCGAATTACGAGCAGTACTTC. This sequence encodes CASSPNYEQYF.

The chain employs TRBV11-1 and TRBJ2-7; D is undetermined. The CDR3 extends over 14 amino acids. Germline V gives CDR1 SGHAT, CDR2 FQDESV (reference sequence). Trimming left V 1 base short and J 5 bases short, with 12 bases between. CDR3 DNA sequence: TGTGCCAGCAGCTTAGGACCGGCAACGGACGAGCAGTACTTC. This codes for CASSLGPATDEQYF.

This chain joins TRBV6-5 and TRBJ1-3; possible D gene TRBD1, 5 bases. Germline V CDR1 and CDR2: MNHEY, SVGAGI. V was clipped by 0 bases and J by 4 bases, with 13 bases between them. The CDR3 covers 16 residues. This CDR3 reads CASSYSLQGRGNTIYF. The CDR3 DNA reads TGTGCCAGCAGTTACTCGCTTCAGGGACGGGGAAACACCATATATTTT.

The chain combines TRBV7-9 with TRBJ1-6; D uncertain. The CDR3 totals 15 residues. Germline CDR1 and CDR2: SEHNR and FQNEAQ (reference sequence). The V and J ends lost 5 bases and 7 bases respectively, with 15 bases between them. The CDR3 loop is CASSPSRSRNSPLHF. The DNA for the CDR3 is TGTGCCAGCAGCCCTAGCCGTTCCCGGAATTCACCCCTCCACTTT.

The rearrangement links TRBV18 to TRBJ1-6; D gene unclear. There are 17 residues in the CDR3. The germline gives CDR1 KGHSH, CDR2 LQKENI. With 2 bases removed from V and 9 bases from J, the gap between germline ends came to 20 bases. CDR3 sequence reads: CASSPTARVDGSSPLHF. CDR3 bases: TGTGCCAGCTCACCAACGGCACGGGTGGATGGTAGTTCACCCCTCCACTTT.

The J gene is TRBJ1-6, the V gene TRBV5-1; TRBD1 matches 9 bases. CDR1 is SGHRS and CDR2 is YFSETQ in the germline V gene. With V trimmed by 6 bases and J by 7 bases, 8 bases remained unmatched. The CDR3 covers 15 residues. The CDR3 region has the DNA TGCGCCAGCAAACAAAGGACAGGGGAGAATTCACCCCTCCACTTT. Residues: CASKQRTGENSPLHF.

There are a few counts of this clone. The chain couples TRBV3-1 (or the pseudogene TRBV3-2) to TRBJ1-1; D call uncertain. In germline, CDR1 is LGHDT, CDR2 YNNKEL (reference sequence). Trimming removed 3 bases from V and 1 base from J, with 6 bases in between. This CDR3 has 13 residues. The CDR3 DNA reads as TGTGCCAGCAGCCATGCAGGGAACACTGAAGCTTTCTTT. This encodes CASSHAGNTEAFF.

This chain uses TRBV19 with TRBJ1-5; D gene ambiguous. Germline lookup yields CDR1 LNHDA and CDR2 SQIVND (reference sequence). V was cut by 5 bases and J by 0 bases, with 8 bases left in between. The CDR3 has 14 residues. The CDR3 is CASSGDYSNQPQHF. In DNA, the CDR3 is TGTGCCAGTAGTGGCGACTATAGCAATCAGCCCCAGCATTTT.

The chain employs TRBV6-2 or TRBV6-3 and TRBJ2-3; 9 nucleotides align to TRBD2. After removal of 2 bases from V and 5 bases from J, the junction contained 8 bases not matched to a gene. Germline loops: CDR1 MNHEY, CDR2 SVGEGT. The CDR3 has 16 amino acids. CDR3 amino acids: CASSYAGGGVKDTQYF. The CDR3 region has the DNA TGTGCCAGCAGTTACGCCGGCGGGGGGGTAAAAGATACGCAGTATTTT.

This chain uses TRBV9 with TRBJ2-7; weak D call: TRBD1 (7 bases). CDR1 and CDR2 from the germline V gene are SGDLS and YYNGEE. This CDR3 has 15 residues. Trimming stripped 2 bases from V and 2 bases from J, with 14 bases between. In DNA, the CDR3 is TGTGCCAGCAGCGTCGGGGGACAGTCAGCCTACGAGCAGTACTTC. Its translation: CASSVGGQSAYEQYF.

The chain has TRBV24-1 and TRBJ1-2; 10 nucleotides line up with TRBD1. V gave up 4 bases and J gave up 6 bases; unmatched junction bases: 13. The germline V gene has CDR1 KGHDR and CDR2 SFDVKD. This CDR3 comprises 17 residues. The DNA of the CDR3 is TGTGCCACCAGTGAGTTTTCCCGGGACAGGGGTTCTCATGGCTACACCTTC. Translated: CATSEFSRDRGSHGYTF.

The V gene is TRBV6-1, the J gene TRBJ1-2; D is ambiguous. CDR3 length: 12 amino acids. Per the germline V gene, CDR1 is MNHNS and CDR2 is SASEGT. V was shortened by 0 bases and J by 7 bases, with 6 bases between the two germline ends. The CDR3 nucleotides are TGTGCCAGCAGTGAAGCGGGTCTTGGCTACACCTTC. This gives the protein CASSEAGLGYTF.

This clone was counted between two and nine times. The V gene is TRBV7-2, the J gene TRBJ2-7; 7 bases line up with TRBD1. The J segment lost 3 bases and the V segment lost 4 bases, leaving 12 bases of the junction unmatched. Germline lookup yields CDR1 SGHTA and CDR2 FQGNSA. The CDR3 runs to 16 residues. The CDR3 reads CASSSTGTDVGYEQYF. In DNA form, the CDR3 reads TGTGCCAGCAGCTCGACTGGGACAGACGTCGGCTACGAGCAGTACTTC.

This clone showed up just a few times. The rearrangement links TRBV2 to TRBJ1-3, with D hard to call. V lost 4 bases, J lost 0 bases, and 10 bases lay in between. Germline V gene sequence: CDR1 SNHLY, CDR2 FYNNEI. The CDR3 is 15 residues long. CDR3 in amino acids: CASSADVFSGNTIYF. The CDR3 nucleotides read TGTGCCAGCAGTGCGGACGTGTTCTCTGGAAACACCATATATTTT.

This clone was seen a single time. The rearrangement uses TRBV6-1 and TRBJ1-2; no firm D call. Trimming removed 1 base from V and 3 bases from J, with 6 bases in between. The CDR3 contains 13 residues. From germline, CDR1 is MNHNS and CDR2 SASEGT. CDR3 nucleotides: TGTGCCAGCAGTGAAGGGACCTACTATGGCTACACCTTC. Protein sequence: CASSEGTYYGYTF.

This clone has only a few counts. The chain uses TRBV18 and TRBJ1-1; D gene unclear. Germline CDR1 reads KGHSH; CDR2 reads LQKENI. V lost 3 bases, J lost 3 bases, and 14 bases lay in between. The CDR3 has 15 residues. Here the CDR3 DNA reads TGTGCCAGCTCACCCCCGAGCTCCGGTTACACTGAAGCTTTCTTT. It encodes CASSPPSSGYTEAFF.